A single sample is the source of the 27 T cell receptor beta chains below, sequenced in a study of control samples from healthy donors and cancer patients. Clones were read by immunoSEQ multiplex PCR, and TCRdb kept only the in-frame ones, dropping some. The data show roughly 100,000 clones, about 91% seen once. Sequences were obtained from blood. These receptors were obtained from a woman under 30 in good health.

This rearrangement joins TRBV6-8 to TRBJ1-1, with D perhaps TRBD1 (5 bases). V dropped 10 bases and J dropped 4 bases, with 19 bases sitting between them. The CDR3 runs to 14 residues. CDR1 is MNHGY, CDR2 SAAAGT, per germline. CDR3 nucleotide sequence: TGTGCCACCCCCTGGGGGGACCCGAGCACTGAAGCTTTCTTT. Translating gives CATPWGDPSTEAFF.

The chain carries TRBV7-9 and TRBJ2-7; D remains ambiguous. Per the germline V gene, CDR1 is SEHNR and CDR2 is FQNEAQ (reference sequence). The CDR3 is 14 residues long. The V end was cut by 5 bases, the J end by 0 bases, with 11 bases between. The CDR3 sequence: CASSIRADSYEQYF. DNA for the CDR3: TGTGCCAGCAGCATAAGGGCAGACTCCTACGAGCAGTACTTC.

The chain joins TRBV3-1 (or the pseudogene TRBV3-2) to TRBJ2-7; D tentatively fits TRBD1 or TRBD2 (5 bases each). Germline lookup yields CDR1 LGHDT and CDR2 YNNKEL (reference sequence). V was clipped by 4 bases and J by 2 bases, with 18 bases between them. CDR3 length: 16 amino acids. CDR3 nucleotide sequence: TGTGCCAGCAGCCGGACTCGGGGCGGGTGGACCTACGAGCAGTACTTC. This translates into CASSRTRGGWTYEQYF.

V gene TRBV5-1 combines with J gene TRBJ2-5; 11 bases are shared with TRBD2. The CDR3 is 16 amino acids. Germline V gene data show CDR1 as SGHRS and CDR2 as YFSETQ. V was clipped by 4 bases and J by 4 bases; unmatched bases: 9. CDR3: CASSPQGTSGGETQYF. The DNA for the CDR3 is TGCGCCAGCAGCCCCCAGGGCACTAGCGGGGGAGAGACCCAGTACTTC.

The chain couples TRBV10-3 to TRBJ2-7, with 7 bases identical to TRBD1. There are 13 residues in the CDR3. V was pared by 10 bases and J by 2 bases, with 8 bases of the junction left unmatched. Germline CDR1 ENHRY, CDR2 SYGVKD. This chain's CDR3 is CATAPTGTYEQYF. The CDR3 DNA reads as TGTGCCACAGCCCCGACAGGGACCTACGAGCAGTACTTC.

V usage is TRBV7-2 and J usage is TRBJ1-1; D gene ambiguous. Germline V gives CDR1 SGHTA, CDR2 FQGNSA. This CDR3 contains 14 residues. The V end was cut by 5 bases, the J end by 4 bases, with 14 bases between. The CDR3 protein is CASSVGFLVTEAFF. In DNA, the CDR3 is TGTGCCAGCAGCGTAGGGTTCCTTGTCACTGAAGCTTTCTTT.

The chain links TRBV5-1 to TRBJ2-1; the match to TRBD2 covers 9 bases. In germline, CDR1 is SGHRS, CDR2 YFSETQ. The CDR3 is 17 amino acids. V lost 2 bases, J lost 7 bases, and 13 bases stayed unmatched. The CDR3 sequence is CASSLFGEIAGVNEQFF. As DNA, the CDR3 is TGCGCCAGCAGCTTATTTGGGGAGATAGCGGGGGTTAATGAGCAGTTCTTC.

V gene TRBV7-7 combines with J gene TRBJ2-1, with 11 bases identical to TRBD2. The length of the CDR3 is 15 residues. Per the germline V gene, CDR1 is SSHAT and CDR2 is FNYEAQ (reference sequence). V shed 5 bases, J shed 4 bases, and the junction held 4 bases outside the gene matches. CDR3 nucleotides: TGTGCCAGCAGCCCTAGCGGGGGGAGATACAATGAGCAGTTCTTC. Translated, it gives CASSPSGGRYNEQFF.

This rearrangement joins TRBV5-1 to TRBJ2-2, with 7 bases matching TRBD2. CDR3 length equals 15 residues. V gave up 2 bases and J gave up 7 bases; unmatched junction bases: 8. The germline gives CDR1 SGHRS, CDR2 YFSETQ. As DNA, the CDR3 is TGCGCCAGCAGCTTTGAAGCGGGGTTGGTCGGGGAGCTGTTTTTT. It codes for CASSFEAGLVGELFF. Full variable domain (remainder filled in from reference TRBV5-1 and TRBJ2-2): KAGVTQTPRYLIKTRGQQVTLSCSPISGHRSVSWYQQTPGQGLQFLFEYFSETQRNKGNFPGRFSGRQFSNSRSEMNVSTLELGDSALYLCASSFEAGLVGELFFGEGSRLTVL.

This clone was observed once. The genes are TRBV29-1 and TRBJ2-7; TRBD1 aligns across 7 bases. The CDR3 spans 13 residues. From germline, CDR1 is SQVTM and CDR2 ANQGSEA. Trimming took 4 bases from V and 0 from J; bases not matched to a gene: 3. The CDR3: CSVGAGGSYEQYF. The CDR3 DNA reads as TGCAGCGTTGGTGCAGGGGGCTCCTACGAGCAGTACTTC.

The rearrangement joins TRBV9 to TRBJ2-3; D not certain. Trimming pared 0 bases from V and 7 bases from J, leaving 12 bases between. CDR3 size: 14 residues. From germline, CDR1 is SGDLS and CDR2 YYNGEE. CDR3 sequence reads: CASSVDPAGNTQYF. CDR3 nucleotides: TGTGCCAGCAGCGTAGATCCCGCTGGAAATACGCAGTATTTT.

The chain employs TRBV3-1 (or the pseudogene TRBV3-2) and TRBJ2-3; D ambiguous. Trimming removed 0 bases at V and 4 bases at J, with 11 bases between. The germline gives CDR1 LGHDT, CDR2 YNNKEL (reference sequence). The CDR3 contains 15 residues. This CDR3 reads CASSQDVERADTQYF. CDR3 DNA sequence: TGTGCCAGCAGCCAAGATGTTGAAAGGGCAGATACGCAGTATTTT.

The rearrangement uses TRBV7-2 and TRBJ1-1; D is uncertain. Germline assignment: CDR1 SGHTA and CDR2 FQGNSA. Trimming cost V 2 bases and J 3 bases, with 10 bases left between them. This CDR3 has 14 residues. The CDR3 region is CASSLSRKYTEAFF. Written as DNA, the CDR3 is TGTGCCAGCAGCTTAAGCAGGAAATACACTGAAGCTTTCTTT. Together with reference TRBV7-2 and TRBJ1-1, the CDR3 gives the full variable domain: GAGVSQSPSNKVTEKGKDVELRCDPISGHTALYWYRQSLGQGLEFLIYFQGNSAPDKSGLPSDRFSAERTGGSVSTLTIQRTQQEDSAVYLCASSLSRKYTEAFFGQGTRLTVV.

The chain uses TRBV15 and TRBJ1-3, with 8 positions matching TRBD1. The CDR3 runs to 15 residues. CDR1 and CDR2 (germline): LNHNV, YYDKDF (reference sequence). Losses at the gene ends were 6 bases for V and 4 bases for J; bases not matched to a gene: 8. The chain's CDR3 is CATRPVGQEGNTIYF. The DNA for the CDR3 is TGTGCCACCAGGCCCGTGGGACAGGAGGGAAACACCATATATTTT.

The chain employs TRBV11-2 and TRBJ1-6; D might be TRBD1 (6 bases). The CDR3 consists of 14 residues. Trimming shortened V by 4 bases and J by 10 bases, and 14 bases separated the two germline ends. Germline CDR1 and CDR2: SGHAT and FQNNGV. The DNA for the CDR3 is TGTGCCAGCAGCTCCCCAGGGGAGAGGTCACCCCTCCACTTT. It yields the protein CASSSPGERSPLHF.

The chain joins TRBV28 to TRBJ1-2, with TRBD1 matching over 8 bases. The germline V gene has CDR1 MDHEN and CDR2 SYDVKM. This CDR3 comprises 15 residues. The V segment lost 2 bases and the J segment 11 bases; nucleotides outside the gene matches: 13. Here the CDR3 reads CASSLRTGPVWEYTF. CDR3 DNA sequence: TGTGCCAGCAGTTTACGGACAGGGCCCGTGTGGGAATACACCTTC.

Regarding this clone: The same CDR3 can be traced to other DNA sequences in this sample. The chain's CDR3 is CASSPGQGPYEQYF. CDR3 nucleotide sequence: TGTGCCAGCAGCCCAGGACAGGGCCCCTACGAGCAGTACTTC. This chain uses TRBV3-1 (or the pseudogene TRBV3-2) with TRBJ2-7; TRBD1 matches 8 bases. CDR3 length equals 14 residues. Germline lookup yields CDR1 LGHDT and CDR2 YNNKEL (reference sequence). V was pared by 4 bases and J by 2 bases, with 4 bases of the junction left unmatched.

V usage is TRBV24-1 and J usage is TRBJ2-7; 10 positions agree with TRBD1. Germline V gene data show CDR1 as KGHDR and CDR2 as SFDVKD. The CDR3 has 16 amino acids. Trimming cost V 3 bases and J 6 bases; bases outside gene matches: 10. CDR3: CATSDTRTGGSPEQYF. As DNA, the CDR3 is TGTGCCACCAGTGATACCCGGACAGGGGGTTCTCCCGAGCAGTACTTC.

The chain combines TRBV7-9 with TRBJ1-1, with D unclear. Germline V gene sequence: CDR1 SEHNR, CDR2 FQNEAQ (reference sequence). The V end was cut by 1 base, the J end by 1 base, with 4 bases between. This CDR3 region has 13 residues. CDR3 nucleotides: TGTGCCAGCAGCTTAGTAGAGAACACTGAAGCTTTCTTT. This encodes CASSLVENTEAFF.

The chain's CDR3 is CASSSGRTYNEQFF. The DNA of the CDR3 is TGTGCCAGCAGTAGCGGGAGGACCTACAATGAGCAGTTCTTC. The chain joins TRBV6-5 to TRBJ2-1; 9 bases map to TRBD2. The CDR3 runs 14 residues. CDR1 and CDR2 (germline): MNHEY, SVGAGI. Trimming at V came to 5 bases and at J to 2 bases, leaving 1 base not matched to a gene.

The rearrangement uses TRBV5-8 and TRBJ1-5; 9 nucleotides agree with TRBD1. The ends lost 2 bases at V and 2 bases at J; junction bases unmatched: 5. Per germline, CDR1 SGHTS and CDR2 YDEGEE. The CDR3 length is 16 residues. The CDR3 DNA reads TGTGCCAGCAGCTTTAGGGACAGGGTTGGCAATCAGCCCCAGCATTTT. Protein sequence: CASSFRDRVGNQPQHF.

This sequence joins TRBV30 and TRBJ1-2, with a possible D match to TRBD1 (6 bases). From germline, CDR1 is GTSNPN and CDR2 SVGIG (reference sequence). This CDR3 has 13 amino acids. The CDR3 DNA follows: TGTGCACTTACGGGCAGGGGAGACTATGGCTACACCTTC. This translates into CALTGRGDYGYTF.

CDR3 region: CASSLTGIPGNTIYF. The CDR3 bases are TGTGCCAGCAGCTTAACAGGGATCCCCGGAAACACCATATATTTT. The V gene is TRBV2, the J gene TRBJ1-3, with TRBD1 as a possible D gene (6 bases). Germline V gene sequence: CDR1 SNHLY, CDR2 FYNNEI. Trimming left V 6 bases short and J 4 bases short, with 16 bases between. The CDR3 has 15 amino acids.

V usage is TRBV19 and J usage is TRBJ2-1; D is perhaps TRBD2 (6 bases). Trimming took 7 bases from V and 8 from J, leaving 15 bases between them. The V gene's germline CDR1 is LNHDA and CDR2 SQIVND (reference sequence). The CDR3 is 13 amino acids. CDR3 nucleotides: TGTGCCAGTAACCCGACTAGTCGGGATGAGCAGTTCTTC. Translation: CASNPTSRDEQFF.

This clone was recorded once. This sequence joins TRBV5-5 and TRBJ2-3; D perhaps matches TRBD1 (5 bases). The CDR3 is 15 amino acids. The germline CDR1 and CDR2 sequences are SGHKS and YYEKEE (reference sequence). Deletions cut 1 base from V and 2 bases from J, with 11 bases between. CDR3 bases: TGTGCCAGCAGCTTGCGCAGGGCAATCACAGATACGCAGTATTTT. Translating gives CASSLRRAITDTQYF.

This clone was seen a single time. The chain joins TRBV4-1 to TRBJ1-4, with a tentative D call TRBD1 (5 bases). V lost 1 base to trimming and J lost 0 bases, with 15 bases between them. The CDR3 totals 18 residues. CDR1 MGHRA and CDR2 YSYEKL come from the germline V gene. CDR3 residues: CASSQGKGQEATNEKLFF. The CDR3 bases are TGCGCCAGCAGCCAAGGAAAAGGACAAGAAGCAACTAATGAAAAACTGTTTTTT.

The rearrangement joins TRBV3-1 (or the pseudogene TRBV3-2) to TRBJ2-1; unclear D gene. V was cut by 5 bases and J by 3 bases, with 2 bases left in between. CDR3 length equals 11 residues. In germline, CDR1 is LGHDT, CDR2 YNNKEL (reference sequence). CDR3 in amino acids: CASSNYNEQFF. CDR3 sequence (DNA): TGTGCCAGCAGCAACTACAATGAGCAGTTCTTC.